This TCR beta chain was obtained from a study of blood T cell repertoires in COVID-19. From germline, CDR1 is SGHTA and CDR2 FQGTGA. The length of the CDR3 is 16 residues. Trimming cost V 2 bases and J 1 base; bases outside gene matches: 3. TCRdb's copy holds only in-frame clones and misses some; the assay was immunoSEQ multiplex PCR. The table includes 100,000 to 120,000 clones, approximately 80% detected once. This chain connects TRBV7-3 to TRBJ2-2; 8 nucleotides align to TRBD1. Sequences were obtained from peripheral blood. The sequence came from an older man with acute or convalescent COVID-19. CDR3 in amino acids: CASSLHGTGNTGELFF. CDR3 sequence (DNA): TGTGCCAGCAGCTTACATGGGACAGGGAACACCGGGGAGCTGTTTTTT.